This T cell receptor beta chain appears in the sequencing data of a study of cytomegalovirus exposure and HLA in healthy donors. Germline V gene sequence: CDR1 SGHRS, CDR2 YFSETQ. With 3 bases clipped from V and 6 bases from J, the junction kept 13 bases outside the gene matches. The CDR3 length is 17 residues. Sequencing was performed with immunoSEQ multiplex PCR; in TCRdb, only in-frame clones are kept and a portion is missing. This sample has approximately 150,000 clones, with approximately 88% found just once. This chain connects TRBV5-1 to TRBJ2-3; 10 positions agree with TRBD1. Sequencing used PBMCs. This TCR came from a woman aged 18-29 years in good health and CMV-seropositive. The CDR3 sequence: CASSSGIGTGDFDTQYF. The DNA for the CDR3 is TGCGCCAGCAGCTCGGGGATCGGGACAGGGGATTTCGATACGCAGTATTTT.